These 12 T cell receptor beta chains were sequenced from one sample in a study of technical replicates of blood from a handful of donors. Clones were sequenced by immunoSEQ multiplex PCR, and TCRdb holds only the in-frame ones, with some missing. The sample includes roughly 81,000 clones, 86% of them seen just once. The sample consisted of PBMCs. These receptors came from a human donor in good health. Some clones in this sample may be carry-over from other donors' samples.

J is TRBJ2-1 and V is TRBV29-1; the match to TRBD2 covers 10 bases. CDR3 length: 14 amino acids. Germline V lookup: CDR1 SQVTM, CDR2 ANQGSEA. The V and J ends lost 7 bases and 4 bases, in that order; junction bases with no gene match: 7. For the CDR3, the DNA is TGCAGCGCTGATAGCGGGGGGCTTTACAATGAGCAGTTCTTC. It yields the protein CSADSGGLYNEQFF.

The V gene is TRBV18, the J gene TRBJ1-3; D is undetermined. There are 14 residues in the CDR3. V was cut by 1 base and J by 4 bases, with 8 bases left in between. Germline V gene sequence: CDR1 KGHSH, CDR2 LQKENI. The CDR3 loop reads CASSPLNTGNTIYF. The CDR3 nucleotides are TGTGCCAGCTCACCACTTAACACAGGAAACACCATATATTTT.

This clone was found a few times. This chain joins TRBV4-1 and TRBJ2-5; D unclear. Trimming removed 3 bases at V and 4 bases at J, with 12 bases between. Germline CDR1 is MGHRA and CDR2 is YSYEKL. The CDR3 has 14 residues. DNA of the CDR3: TGCGCCAGCAGCCAGGTTCCGGGTCCAGAGACCCAGTACTTC. It translates to CASSQVPGPETQYF.

This clone was detected only a few times. The chain carries TRBV4-2 and TRBJ1-1, with a tentative D call TRBD1 (6 bases). The CDR3 totals 13 residues. The V gene's germline CDR1 is LGHNA and CDR2 YNFKEQ. Deletions cut 4 bases from V and 5 bases from J, with 11 bases between. In nucleotides, the CDR3 is TGTGCCAGCAGCCTGGGGGCTGGGACTGAAGCTTTCTTT. This encodes CASSLGAGTEAFF.

The rearrangement links TRBV5-1 to TRBJ2-2; TRBD2 matches at 10 bases. The CDR3 totals 16 residues. The germline V gene has CDR1 SGHRS and CDR2 YFSETQ. Trimming removed 1 base from V and 4 bases from J; junction bases left unmatched: 4. CDR3 DNA: TGCGCCAGCAGCTTGAGGCTAGCGGGAGCCACCGGGGAGCTGTTTTTT. Translation: CASSLRLAGATGELFF.

This sequence joins TRBV15 and TRBJ1-2, with D unresolved. Germline CDR1 is LNHNV and CDR2 is YYDKDF (reference sequence). V dropped 7 bases and J dropped 8 bases, with 20 bases sitting between them. The CDR3 totals 14 residues. CDR3 nucleotides: TGTGCCACCACCCAGCGTCTCGGTTTAGGAGGCTACACCTTC. Its translation: CATTQRLGLGGYTF.

As DNA, the CDR3 is TGTGCCTGGAGTGTTTGGGGAGCGGGTGAGCAGTACTTC. It translates to CAWSVWGAGEQYF. V gene TRBV30 combines with J gene TRBJ2-7, with D perhaps matching TRBD2 (6 bases). Germline V gene lookup returns CDR1 GTSNPN and CDR2 SVGIG (reference sequence). The CDR3 extends over 13 amino acids. V was cut by 0 bases and J by 7 bases, with 13 bases left in between.

The rearrangement uses TRBV6-1 and TRBJ1-2; 10 nucleotides agree with TRBD1. V lost 6 bases to trimming and J lost 7 bases; unmatched junction nucleotides: 8. This CDR3 region has 14 residues. Germline-derived CDR1 and CDR2 are MNHNS and SASEGT. CDR3 DNA: TGTGCCAGCAGCTCAGACAGGGGGCAGGGTGGCTACACCTTC. Translating gives CASSSDRGQGGYTF.

V usage is TRBV11-3 and J usage is TRBJ1-2, with a weak D call TRBD1 (6 bases). CDR3 size: 13 residues. CDR1 is SGHNT, CDR2 YENEEA, per germline. The ends were cut back, 5 bases at V and 8 bases at J, with 15 bases in the middle. The CDR3 loop reads CASSQAGQHGYTF. CDR3 in DNA: TGTGCCAGCAGCCAAGCCGGACAGCACGGCTACACCTTC.

This chain joins TRBV2 and TRBJ2-1; D uncertain. Trimming shortened V by 0 bases and J by 9 bases, and 12 bases separated the two germline ends. The germline V gene has CDR1 SNHLY and CDR2 FYNNEI. CDR3 length: 14 amino acids. In DNA form, the CDR3 reads TGTGCCAGCAGTGAAGCCCCCCCTGGCGGTGAGCAGTTCTTC. Amino acid sequence: CASSEAPPGGEQFF.

This chain links TRBV11-2 with TRBJ2-1; TRBD2 might be the D (6 bases). V lost 4 bases, J lost 0 bases, and 10 bases lay in between. The CDR3 has 15 residues. Germline CDR1 is SGHAT and CDR2 is FQNNGV. The DNA of the CDR3 is TGTGCCAGCAGCTCCGGACTAACCTCCTACAATGAGCAGTTCTTC. Amino acid sequence: CASSSGLTSYNEQFF.

This chain connects TRBV7-3 to TRBJ1-1; D is perhaps TRBD1 (6 bases). V lost 1 base, J lost 5 bases, and 8 bases lay in between. This CDR3 is built from 13 residues. Per germline, CDR1 SGHTA and CDR2 FQGTGA. CDR3 DNA sequence: TGTGCCAGCAGCTTAAACAGGGCGACTGAAGCTTTCTTT. Protein sequence: CASSLNRATEAFF.